A selection of T cell receptor beta chains follows, all from one sample in a study of memory CD4+ T cells and cytomegalovirus serostatus. Some clones are missing from TCRdb's copy, which holds only in-frame ones; the method was immunoSEQ multiplex PCR. Here the sample spans about 96,000 clones, over 70% being singletons. Material: memory CD4+ T cells from blood. The receptors were gathered from an adult in good health and CMV-seropositive. Each CDR3 is given with its conserved first and last residue. Fields, in order: V gene, J gene, CDR3 protein.

v_gene: TRBV28
j_gene: TRBJ1-4
CDR3aa: CASRPGGASNEKLFF

v_gene: TRBV28
j_gene: TRBJ2-1
CDR3aa: CASRSPTVYNEQFF

v_gene: TRBV18
j_gene: TRBJ1-5
CDR3aa: CASSRTGGYSNQPQHF

v_gene: TRBV5-1
j_gene: TRBJ2-7
CDR3aa: CASSPMDRSYEQYF

v_gene: TRBV27
j_gene: TRBJ2-2
CDR3aa: CASKGLGGTGELFF

v_gene: TRBV5-6
j_gene: TRBJ1-1
CDR3aa: CASSLFQPVNTEAFF

v_gene: TRBV13
j_gene: TRBJ2-7
CDR3aa: CASSSGRAPYEQYF

v_gene: TRBV6-5
j_gene: TRBJ2-7
CDR3aa: CASSYSADPYEQYF

v_gene: TRBV7-2
j_gene: TRBJ2-7
CDR3aa: CASSLMTGYEQYF

v_gene: TRBV6-1
j_gene: TRBJ2-7
CDR3aa: CASSDPGTGTYEQYF

v_gene: TRBV5-4
j_gene: TRBJ2-7
CDR3aa: CASSRGTSNEQYF

v_gene: TRBV6-6
j_gene: TRBJ1-1
CDR3aa: CAGSETGGDTEAFF